The 9 T cell receptor beta chains given below trace back to one sample, sequenced in a study of CD8+CD57+ T cells in acquired aplastic anemia. TCR beta VDJ and CDR3 were profiled, and genomic DNA was the template. MiXCR was run by TCRdb on the reads, yielding one entry per CDR3 protein. Here the sample spans 400,000 to 500,000 distinct CDR3 sequences, 60% to 80% being singletons. Sequencing input: sorted CD4+, CD8+, or CD8+CD57+ T cells (not recorded which) from PBMCs. These receptors all stem from a human donor in good health, serving as a control.

This clonotype was observed at least ten times. The rearrangement links TRBV3-1 to TRBJ2-5; D is perhaps TRBD2 (6 bases). V gave up 4 bases and J gave up 5 bases, with 11 bases separating them. The CDR3 runs to 13 residues. Germline CDR1 reads LGHDT; CDR2 reads YNNKEL (reference sequence). CDR3 bases: TGTGCCAGCAGCCCGACTAGTAGGGAGACCCAGTACTTC. Residues: CASSPTSRETQYF.

The V and J genes are TRBV20-1 and TRBJ2-7; TRBD1 might be the D (6 bases). Germline V gene sequence: CDR1 DFQATT, CDR2 SNEGSKA (reference sequence). The CDR3 consists of 13 residues. V was pared by 5 bases and J by 1 base, with 12 bases between. In DNA, the CDR3 is TGCAGTGCTCGGACAGAGCGATCCTACGAGCAGTACTTC. It specifies CSARTERSYEQYF.

The chain carries TRBV12-3 or TRBV12-4 and TRBJ1-2; TRBD1 matches 7 bases. The CDR3 has 17 amino acids. Trimming removed 4 bases from V and 3 bases from J; junction bases left unmatched: 14. The CDR3: CASSSSGRGSRHYGYTF. DNA for the CDR3: TGTGCCAGCAGTTCATCCGGCAGGGGGTCTAGGCACTATGGCTACACCTTC.

The V and J genes are TRBV7-9 and TRBJ2-3, with 11 positions matching TRBD1. The trim removed 5 bases at V and 15 bases at J, leaving 16 bases unmatched. The CDR3 loop spans 15 amino acids. Germline V gene sequence: CDR1 SEHNR, CDR2 FQNEAQ (reference sequence). The CDR3 DNA is TGTGCCAGCAGCCCAGGCAGGACAGGGGGCGATACTGACTATTTT. Its protein is CASSPGRTGGDTDYF.

This clonotype was seen only once. The chain has TRBV6-5 and TRBJ1-6; D is unresolved. CDR3 length: 15 residues. The V gene's germline CDR1 is MNHEY and CDR2 SVGAGI. The V gene lost 0 bases and the J gene lost 6 bases, with 9 bases spanning the gap. The CDR3 is CASSYSLTSNSPLHF. CDR3 nucleotides: TGTGCCAGCAGTTACTCTTTGACATCTAATTCACCCCTCCACTTT.

The chain is built from TRBV9 and TRBJ1-2, with D hard to call. This CDR3 comprises 15 residues. V lost 0 bases and J lost 4, with 13 bases in between. Per germline, CDR1 SGDLS and CDR2 YYNGEE. This CDR3 reads CASSVVDTDTYGYTF. DNA of the CDR3: TGTGCCAGCAGCGTAGTTGACACCGACACCTATGGCTACACCTTC.

This clonotype was counted once. This rearrangement joins TRBV5-4 to TRBJ2-5, with 10 bases identical to TRBD1. Germline-derived CDR1 and CDR2 are SGHNT and YYREEE (reference sequence). With 0 bases clipped from V and 3 bases from J, the junction kept 8 bases outside the gene matches. The CDR3 is 17 residues long. The chain's CDR3 is CASSLGTGGHNEETQYF. The CDR3, as DNA: TGTGCCAGCAGCTTGGGGACAGGGGGGCATAATGAAGAGACCCAGTACTTC.

This clonotype was detected ten times or more. This chain joins TRBV19 and TRBJ2-4, with D unresolved. The CDR3 covers 15 residues. V lost 3 bases and J 0 bases, leaving 9 bases between the germline ends. In germline, CDR1 is LNHDA, CDR2 SQIVND (reference sequence). CDR3 coding DNA: TGTGCCAGTAGTATGCCTAGTCTAGCCAAAAACATTCAGTACTTC. It codes for CASSMPSLAKNIQYF.

The V call is TRBV6-2 or TRBV6-3, the J call TRBJ2-5, with D perhaps TRBD1 (6 bases). V lost 8 bases, J lost 4 bases, and 11 bases lay in between. The CDR3 is made up of 12 amino acids. Per the germline V gene, CDR1 is MNHEY and CDR2 is SVGEGT. CDR3 in amino acids: CASGRGGETQYF. CDR3 nucleotides: TGTGCCAGCGGGCGAGGGGGAGAGACCCAGTACTTC.